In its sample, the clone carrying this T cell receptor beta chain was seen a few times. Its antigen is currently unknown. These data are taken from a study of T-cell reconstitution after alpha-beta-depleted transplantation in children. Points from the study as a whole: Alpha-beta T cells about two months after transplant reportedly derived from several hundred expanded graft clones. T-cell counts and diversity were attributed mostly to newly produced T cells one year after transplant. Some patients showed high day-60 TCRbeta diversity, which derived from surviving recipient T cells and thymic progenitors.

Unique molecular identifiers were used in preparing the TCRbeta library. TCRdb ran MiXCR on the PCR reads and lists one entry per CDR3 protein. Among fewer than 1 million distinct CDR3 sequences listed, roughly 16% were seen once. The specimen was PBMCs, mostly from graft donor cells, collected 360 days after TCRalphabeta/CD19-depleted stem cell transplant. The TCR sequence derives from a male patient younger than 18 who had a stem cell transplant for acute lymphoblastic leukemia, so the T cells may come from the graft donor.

The chain's CDR3 is CASSLWTPVSGQFF. CDR3 DNA sequence: TGCGCCAGCAGCTTGTGGACTCCAGTCAGCGGGCAGTTCTTC. The V and J genes are TRBV5-1 and TRBJ2-1, with D possibly being TRBD2 (5 bases). Trimming pared 1 base from V and 12 bases from J, leaving 17 bases between. Looked up from germline, CDR1 is SGHRS and CDR2 is YFSETQ. The CDR3 is made up of 14 amino acids.